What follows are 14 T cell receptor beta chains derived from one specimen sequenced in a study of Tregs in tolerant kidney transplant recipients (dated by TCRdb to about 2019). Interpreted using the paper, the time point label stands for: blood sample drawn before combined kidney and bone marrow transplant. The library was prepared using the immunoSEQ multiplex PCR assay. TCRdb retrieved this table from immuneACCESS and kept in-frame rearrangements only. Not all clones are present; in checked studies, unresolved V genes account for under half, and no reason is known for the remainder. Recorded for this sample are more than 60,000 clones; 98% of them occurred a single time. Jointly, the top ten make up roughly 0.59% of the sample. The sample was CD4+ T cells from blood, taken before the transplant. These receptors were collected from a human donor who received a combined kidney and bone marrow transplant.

For the CDR3, the DNA is TGTGCCAGCAGCCCCTCCGGGGGAGGCACTGAAGCTTTCTTT. It yields the protein CASSPSGGGTEAFF. The chain joins TRBV9 to TRBJ1-1; tentative D call: TRBD1 (5 bases). The CDR3 loop spans 14 amino acids. The V end was cut by 4 bases, the J end by 4 bases, with 14 bases between. CDR1 and CDR2 (germline): SGDLS, YYNGEE.

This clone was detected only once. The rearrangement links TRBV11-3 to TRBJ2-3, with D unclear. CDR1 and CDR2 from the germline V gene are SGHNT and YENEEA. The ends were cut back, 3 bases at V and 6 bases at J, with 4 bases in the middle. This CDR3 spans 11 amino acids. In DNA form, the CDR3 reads TGTGCCAGCAGCTTTAGCGATACGCAGTATTTT. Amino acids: CASSFSDTQYF. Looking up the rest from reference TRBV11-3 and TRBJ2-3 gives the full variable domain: EAGVVQSPRYKIIEKKQPVAFWCNPISGHNTLYWYLQNLGQGPELLIRYENEEAVDDSQLPKDRFSAERLKGVDSTLKIQPAELGDSAVYLCASSFSDTQYFGPGTRLTVL.

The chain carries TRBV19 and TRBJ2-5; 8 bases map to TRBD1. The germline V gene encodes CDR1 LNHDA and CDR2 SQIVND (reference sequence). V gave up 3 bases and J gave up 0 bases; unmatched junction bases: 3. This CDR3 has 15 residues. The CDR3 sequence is CASSMDRDYQETQYF. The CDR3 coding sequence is TGTGCCAGTAGTATGGACAGGGACTACCAAGAGACCCAGTACTTC.

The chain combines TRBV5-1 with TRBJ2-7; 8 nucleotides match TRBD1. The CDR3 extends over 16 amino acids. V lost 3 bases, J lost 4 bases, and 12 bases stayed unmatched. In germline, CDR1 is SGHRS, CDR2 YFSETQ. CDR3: CASSSNRQGPPYEQYF. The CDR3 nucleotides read TGCGCCAGCAGCTCTAACCGACAGGGGCCCCCATACGAGCAGTACTTC.

The CDR3 DNA sequence: TGTGCCAGTAGTTCACCGCGAGCAGGGTTCTACGAGCAGTACTTC. It translates to CASSSPRAGFYEQYF. The chain links TRBV19 to TRBJ2-7; tentatively, D is TRBD1 (5 bases). Trimming left V 5 bases short and J 3 bases short, with 17 bases between. Germline V CDR1 and CDR2: LNHDA, SQIVND (reference sequence). The CDR3 is made up of 15 amino acids.

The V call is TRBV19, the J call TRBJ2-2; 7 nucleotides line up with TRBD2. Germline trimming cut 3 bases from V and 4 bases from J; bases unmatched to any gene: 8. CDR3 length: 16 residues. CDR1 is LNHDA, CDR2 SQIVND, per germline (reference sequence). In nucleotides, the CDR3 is TGTGCCAGTAGTATTTGGGAGGGCGCGGGCACCGGGGAGCTGTTTTTT. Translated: CASSIWEGAGTGELFF.

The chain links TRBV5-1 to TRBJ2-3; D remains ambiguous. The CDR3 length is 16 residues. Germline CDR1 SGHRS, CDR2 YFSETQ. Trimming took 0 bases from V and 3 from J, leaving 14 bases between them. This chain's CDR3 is CASSLEGSLVTDTQYF. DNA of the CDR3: TGCGCCAGCAGCTTGGAAGGTAGCTTGGTGACAGATACGCAGTATTTT.

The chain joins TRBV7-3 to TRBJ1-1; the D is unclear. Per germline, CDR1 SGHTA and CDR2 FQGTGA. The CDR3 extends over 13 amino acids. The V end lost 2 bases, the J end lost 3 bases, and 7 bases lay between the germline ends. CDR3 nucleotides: TGTGCCAGCAGCTTATACCGGGACACTGAAGCTTTCTTT. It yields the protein CASSLYRDTEAFF.

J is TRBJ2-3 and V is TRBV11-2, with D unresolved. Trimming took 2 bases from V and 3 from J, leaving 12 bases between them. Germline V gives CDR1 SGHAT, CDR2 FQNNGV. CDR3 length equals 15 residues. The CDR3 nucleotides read TGTGCCAGCAGCTTAACTCCACCCCCGACAGATACGCAGTATTTT. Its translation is CASSLTPPPTDTQYF.

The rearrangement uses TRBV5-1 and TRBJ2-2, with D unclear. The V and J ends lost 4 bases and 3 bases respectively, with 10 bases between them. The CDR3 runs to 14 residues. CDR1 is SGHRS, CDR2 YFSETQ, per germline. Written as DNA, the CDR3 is TGCGCCAGCAGCCGGGTATGGGACACCGGGGAGCTGTTTTTT. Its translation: CASSRVWDTGELFF.

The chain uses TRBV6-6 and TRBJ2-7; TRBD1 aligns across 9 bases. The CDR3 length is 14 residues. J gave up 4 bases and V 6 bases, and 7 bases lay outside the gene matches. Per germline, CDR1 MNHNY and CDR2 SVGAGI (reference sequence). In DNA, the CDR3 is TGTGCCAGCAGGGGACAGGGAGCTTGGTACGAGCAGTACTTC. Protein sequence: CASRGQGAWYEQYF.

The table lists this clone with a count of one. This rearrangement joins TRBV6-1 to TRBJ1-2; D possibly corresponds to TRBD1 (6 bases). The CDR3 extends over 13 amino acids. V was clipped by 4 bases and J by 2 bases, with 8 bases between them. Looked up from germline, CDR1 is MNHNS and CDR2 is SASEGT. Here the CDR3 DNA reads TGTGCCAGCAGTGTTACAGGGAACTATGGCTACACCTTC. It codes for CASSVTGNYGYTF.

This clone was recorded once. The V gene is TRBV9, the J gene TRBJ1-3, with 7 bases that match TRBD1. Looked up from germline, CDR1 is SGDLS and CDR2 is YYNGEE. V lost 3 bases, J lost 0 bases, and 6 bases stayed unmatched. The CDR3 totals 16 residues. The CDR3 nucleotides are TGTGCCAGCAGCGAACAGGGGTTGAACTCTGGAAACACCATATATTTT. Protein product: CASSEQGLNSGNTIYF. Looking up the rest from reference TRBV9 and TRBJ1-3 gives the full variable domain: DSGVTQTPKHLITATGQRVTLRCSPRSGDLSVYWYQQSLDQGLQFLIQYYNGEERAKGNILERFSAQQFPDLHSELNLSSLELGDSALYFCASSEQGLNSGNTIYFGEGSWLTVV.

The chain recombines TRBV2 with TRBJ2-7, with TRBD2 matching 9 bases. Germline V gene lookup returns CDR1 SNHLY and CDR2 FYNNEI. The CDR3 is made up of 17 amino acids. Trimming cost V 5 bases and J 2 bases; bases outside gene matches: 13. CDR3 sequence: CASSILAGDNRAYEQYF. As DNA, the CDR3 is TGTGCCAGCAGTATATTAGCGGGGGACAACCGTGCCTACGAGCAGTACTTC.